Many counts were recorded for the clone carrying this T cell receptor (beta chain). The entry originates in a study of T cells in Graves' hyperthyroidism and ophthalmopathy. With V trimmed by 6 bases and J by 5 bases, 10 bases remained unmatched. Germline V gives CDR1 SNHLY, CDR2 FYNNEI. CDR3 length: 15 residues. Amplification targeted TCR beta CDR3 regions from RNA transcripts. During a first-round RT-PCR of the TCR CDR3, the HTBI primer set was used. Via MiXCR, TCRdb re-called the multiplex PCR reads, giving one row per CDR3 protein. Of hundreds of thousands of distinct CDR3 sequences listed, roughly 15% were seen once; the top ten hold less than 15%.

V is TRBV2 and J is TRBJ2-5; 9 nucleotides match TRBD1. The clonotype comes from a man aged 18 to 29 with Graves' ophthalmopathy. Source material: blood. CDR3 nucleotides: TGTGCCAGCAGAAAGGGGGACAGGGTGATGGAGACCCAGTACTTC. Encoded protein: CASRKGDRVMETQYF.